This TCR beta chain was recorded in a study of T cell responses to AZD1222 COVID-19 vaccine. The J segment lost 2 bases and the V segment lost 1 base, leaving 7 bases of the junction unmatched. Germline values: CDR1 PRHDT, CDR2 FYEKMQ (reference sequence). The CDR3 is 16 amino acids. Notes on the study in general: Mostly white British, mostly female donors; authors suggested clonal diversity may be underestimated. Unmutated regions of variants are reportedly targeted by nearly half of spike-specific TCRs. The peak T cell response came first, and repertoires were sampled only after it. The study found vaccine-associated CD4 TCRs spanning spike, dominant at 160-218 and 743-854.

Note on this clone: The antigen is undetermined.

Only in-frame clones appear in the TCRdb table, and some are missing; sequencing was by immunoSEQ multiplex PCR. The repertoire holds 160,000 or so clones, 70% to 90% seen once, with over 6% in the top ten. The specimen comprised peripheral blood, sampled after recovery from COVID-19. The receptor was isolated from an adult who had recovered from COVID-19. The chain is built from TRBV13 and TRBJ2-7, with 8 bases identical to TRBD1. The CDR3 nucleotides read TGTGCCAGCAGCTTAGTGTGGGGACAGGACACCTACGAGCAGTACTTC. Translation gives CASSLVWGQDTYEQYF.